This T cell receptor (beta chain) was sequenced in a study of TIL therapy for anti-PD-1-resistant metastatic lung cancer. A single count supports this clone. The germline CDR1 and CDR2 sequences are SGHTA and FQGNSA. The CDR3 is 13 amino acids. The V end was cut by 0 bases, the J end by 6 bases, with 5 bases between. Documented time point: pre-treatment sample, taken before nivolumab and TIL therapy. Patients were adults with stage 4 NSCLC. The immunoSEQ assay was v3. Libraries were sequenced to 2 million or so read pairs (survey) or about 4.5-6 million (deep). Clones were read by immunoSEQ multiplex PCR, and TCRdb kept only the in-frame ones, dropping some. Of tens of thousands of clones in the sample, 70% to 85% were seen once.

The V call is TRBV7-2, the J call TRBJ2-2; TRBD2 might be the D (5 bases). This sequence was found in a man in his 70s with non-small cell lung cancer. The material was blood, obtained at baseline. In DNA form, the CDR3 reads TGTGCCAGCAGCTTAGCGGGAGCCGGGGAGCTGTTTTTT. Encoded protein: CASSLAGAGELFF.